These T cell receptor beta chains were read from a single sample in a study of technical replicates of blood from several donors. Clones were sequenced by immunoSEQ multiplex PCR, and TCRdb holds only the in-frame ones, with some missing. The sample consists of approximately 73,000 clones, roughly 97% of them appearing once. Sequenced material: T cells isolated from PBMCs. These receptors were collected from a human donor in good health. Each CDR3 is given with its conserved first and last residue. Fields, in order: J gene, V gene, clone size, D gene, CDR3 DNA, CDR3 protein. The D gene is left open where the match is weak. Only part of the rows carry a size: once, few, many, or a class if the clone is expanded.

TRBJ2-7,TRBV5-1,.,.,TGCGCCAGCAGGTCCCAGGACACCTCCTACGAGCAGTACTTC,CASRSQDTSYEQYF
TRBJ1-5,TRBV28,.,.,TGTGCCAGCAGTTCAGGGTCTCAGCCCCAGCATTTT,CASSSGSQPQHF
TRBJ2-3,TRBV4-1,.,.,TGCGCCAGCAGCCAAGATCTAGGGAGATACACAGATACGCAGTATTTT,CASSQDLGRYTDTQYF
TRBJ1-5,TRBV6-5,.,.,TGTGCCACCACCCCCGGTCCCCAGCATTTT,CATTPGPQHF
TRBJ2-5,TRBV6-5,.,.,TGTGCCAGCAGTTACTCGAAAAGCGGAGAAGAGACCCAGTACTTC,CASSYSKSGEETQYF
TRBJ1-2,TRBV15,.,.,TGTGCCACCAGCAGAGATTCGGTAGGCACACCTCGGGATTTTACTAACTATGGCTACACCTTC,CATSRDSVGTPRDFTNYGYTF
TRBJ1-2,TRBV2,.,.,TGTGCCAGCAGTGAAGCGGAGGAGGGGTACACCTTC,CASSEAEEGYTF
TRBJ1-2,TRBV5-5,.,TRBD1,TGTGCCAGCAGCTTAACAGGGGGCGCAAGTGGCTACACCTTC,CASSLTGGASGYTF
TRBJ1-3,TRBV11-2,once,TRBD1,TGTGCCAGCAGCTTAAGGGGACAGGACTCTGGAAACACCATATATTTT,CASSLRGQDSGNTIYF
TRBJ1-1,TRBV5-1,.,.,TGCGCCAGCAGACAGGGTATCGACACTGAAGCTTTCTTT,CASRQGIDTEAFF
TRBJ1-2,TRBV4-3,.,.,TGCGCCAGCAGCCAAGATTCAGGGGCGGGTGGCTACACCTTC,CASSQDSGAGGYTF
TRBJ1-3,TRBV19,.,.,TGTGCCAGTAGTACGGACAAGAGCTCTGGAAACACCATATATTTT,CASSTDKSSGNTIYF
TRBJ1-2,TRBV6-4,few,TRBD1,TGTGCCAGCAGTGCCGGGACAGGGTTTGGGGGCTACACCTTC,CASSAGTGFGGYTF
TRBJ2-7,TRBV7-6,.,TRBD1,TGTGCCAGCAGCTTAGGGGACAGGAGCTCCTACGAGCAGTACTTC,CASSLGDRSSYEQYF
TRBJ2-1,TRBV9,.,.,TGTGCCAGCAGCCCACCAACAGGGACTGAGCAGTTCTTC,CASSPPTGTEQFF
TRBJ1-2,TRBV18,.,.,TGTGCCAGCTCACCTACAGGGAGCTATGGCTACACCTTC,CASSPTGSYGYTF
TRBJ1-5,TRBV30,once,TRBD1,TGTGCCTGCGATGATACCTACAGGGGTAGCAATCAGCCCCAGCATTTT,CACDDTYRGSNQPQHF
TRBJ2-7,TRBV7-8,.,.,TGTGCCAGCCATAGCCGGGACTCAACCCAGGAGCAGTACTTC,CASHSRDSTQEQYF
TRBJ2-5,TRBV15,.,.,TGTGCCACCAGCAGTCACAGTAATCCAGAGACCCAGTACTTC,CATSSHSNPETQYF
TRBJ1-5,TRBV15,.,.,TGTGCCACCAGCCCATACCAGTATAGCAATCAGCCCCAGCATTTT,CATSPYQYSNQPQHF
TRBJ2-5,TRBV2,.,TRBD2,TGTGCCAGTACTAGCGGGAACGGGGCACAAGAGACCCAGTACTTC,CASTSGNGAQETQYF
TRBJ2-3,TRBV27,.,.,TGTGCCAGCAGTTTTTTTACTAGTTCAGATACGCAGTATTTT,CASSFFTSSDTQYF
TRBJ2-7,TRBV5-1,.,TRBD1,TGCGCCAGCAGCTCTGGGCCAGGGACAGCTCTCTACTACGAGCAGTACTTC,CASSSGPGTALYYEQYF
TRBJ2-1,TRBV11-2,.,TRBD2,TGTGCCAGCAGCTTAGAGGCGGGAGTCGCCTACAATGAGCAGTTCTTC,CASSLEAGVAYNEQFF
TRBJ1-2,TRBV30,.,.,TGTGCCTGGAGTGTGGGGAGAGATGGCTACACCTTC,CAWSVGRDGYTF
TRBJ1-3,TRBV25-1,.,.,TGTGCCAGCAGCCTCTCTGGAAACACCATATATTTT,CASSLSGNTIYF
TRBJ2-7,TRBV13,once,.,TGTGCCAGCAGCTTCCGAGGGAGCTCCTACGAGCAGTACTTC,CASSFRGSSYEQYF
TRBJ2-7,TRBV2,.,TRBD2,TGTGCCAGCAGGAGACTAGCGCCCGAGCAGTACTTC,CASRRLAPEQYF
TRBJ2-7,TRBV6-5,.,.,TGTGCCAGCAGCCAGGACAGAGGGCGGGCCGAGCAGTACTTC,CASSQDRGRAEQYF
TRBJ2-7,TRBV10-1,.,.,TGCGCCAGCAGCCCTGGACTTTACTACGAGCAGTACTTC,CASSPGLYYEQYF
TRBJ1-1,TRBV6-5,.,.,TGTGCCAGCAGCTCCCTCAGGGGCGACGAAGCTTTCTTT,CASSSLRGDEAFF
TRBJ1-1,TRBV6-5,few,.,TGTGCCAGCAGTTACTCGACAGAGTTGAACACTGAAGCTTTCTTT,CASSYSTELNTEAFF
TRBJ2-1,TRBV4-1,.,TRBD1,TGCGCCAGCAGCCTGTCGGACAGGAGAGACAATGAGCAGTTCTTC,CASSLSDRRDNEQFF
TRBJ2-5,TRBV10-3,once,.,TGTGCCGCGAGTCTGAAACCCCAAGAGACCCAGTACTTC,CAASLKPQETQYF
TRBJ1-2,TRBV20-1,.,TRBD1,TGCAGTGCTCGGGACAGGGGTGGCTACACCTTC,CSARDRGGYTF
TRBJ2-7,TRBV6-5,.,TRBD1,TGTGCCAGCAGTTACGACAGGGTAGACGAGCAGTACTTC,CASSYDRVDEQYF
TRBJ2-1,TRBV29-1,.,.,TGCAGCGTTGAAGAAAGTCTAGTAACCTACAATGAGCAGTTCTTC,CSVEESLVTYNEQFF
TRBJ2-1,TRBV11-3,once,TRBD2,TGTGCCAGCAGCTCTTGGACTAGTGGCAATGAGCAGTTCTTC,CASSSWTSGNEQFF
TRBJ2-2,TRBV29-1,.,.,TGCAGCGTTGGACTAAACACCGGGGAGCTGTTTTTT,CSVGLNTGELFF
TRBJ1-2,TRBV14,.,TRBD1,TGTGCCAGCAGCCAAGCTAAGACAGGGGGCTTAGATGGCTACACCTTC,CASSQAKTGGLDGYTF
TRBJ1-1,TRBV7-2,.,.,TGTGCCAGCAGCTTCTACAGGAACACTGAAGCTTTCTTT,CASSFYRNTEAFF
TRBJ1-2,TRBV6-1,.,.,TGTGCCAGCAGTGATGAGACGGTTCAGGTCTATGGCTACACCTTC,CASSDETVQVYGYTF
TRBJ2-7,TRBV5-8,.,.,TGTGCCAGCAGCATACCGGGACTGCAGCACGAGCAGTACTTC,CASSIPGLQHEQYF